This T cell receptor beta chain was found in a study of T cell responses to AZD1222 COVID-19 vaccine. To note about this clone: Its matching antigen is unknown.

CDR1 is MDHEN, CDR2 SYDVKM, per germline. The V and J ends lost 1 base and 0 bases respectively, with 10 bases between them. This CDR3 is 15 amino acids long. The protocol was immunoSEQ multiplex PCR, while the TCRdb copy is restricted to in-frame clones and leaves out a portion. The sample includes about 140,000 clones, more than 85% of them seen just once. Study-wide findings and caveats: Donors were largely white British and mainly female; clonal diversity was possibly underestimated.

This TCR was recovered from an adult in good health. This chain uses TRBV28 with TRBJ2-7; D call uncertain. Sequencing used peripheral blood, obtained on day 0 of MenACWY control vaccination. CDR3 DNA sequence: TGTGCCAGCAGTTTATTCCAGATGTACTCCTACGAGCAGTACTTC. Its protein product is CASSLFQMYSYEQYF.